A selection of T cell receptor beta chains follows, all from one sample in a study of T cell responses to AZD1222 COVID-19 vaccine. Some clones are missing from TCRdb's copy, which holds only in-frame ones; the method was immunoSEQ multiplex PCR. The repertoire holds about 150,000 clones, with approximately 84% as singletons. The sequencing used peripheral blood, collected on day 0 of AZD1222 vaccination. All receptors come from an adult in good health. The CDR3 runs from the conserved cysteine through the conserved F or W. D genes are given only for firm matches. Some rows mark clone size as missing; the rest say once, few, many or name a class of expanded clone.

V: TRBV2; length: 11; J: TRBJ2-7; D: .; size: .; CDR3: CASKSAYEQYF; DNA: TGTGCCAGCAAGTCGGCCTACGAGCAGTACTTC
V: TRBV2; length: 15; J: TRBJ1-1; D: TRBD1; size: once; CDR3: CASSPWTGLNTEAFF; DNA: TGTGCCAGCAGTCCCTGGACAGGGTTGAACACTGAAGCTTTCTTT
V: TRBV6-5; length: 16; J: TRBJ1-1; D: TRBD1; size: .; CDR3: CASSSHMAGGMTEAFF; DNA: TGTGCCAGCAGTTCCCACATGGCAGGGGGTATGACTGAAGCTTTCTTT
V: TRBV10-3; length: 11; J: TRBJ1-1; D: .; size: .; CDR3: CAMGSSYEAFF; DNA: TGTGCCATGGGGTCGTCTTACGAAGCTTTCTTT
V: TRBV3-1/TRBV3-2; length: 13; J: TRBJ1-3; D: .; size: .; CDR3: CASSGLLGNTIYF; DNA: TGTGCCAGTTCGGGACTGCTCGGAAACACCATATATTTT
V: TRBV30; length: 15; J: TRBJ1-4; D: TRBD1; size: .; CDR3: CAWSGQGGLNEKLFF; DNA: TGTGCCTGGTCGGGACAGGGAGGCCTCAATGAAAAACTGTTTTTT
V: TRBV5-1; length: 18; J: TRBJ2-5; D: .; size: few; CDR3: CASSLKPLGSTVQETQYF; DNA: TGCGCCAGCAGCCTGAAACCTTTGGGTTCGACAGTCCAAGAGACCCAGTACTTC
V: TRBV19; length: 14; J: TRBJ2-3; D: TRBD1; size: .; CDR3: CASRGQGDTDTQYF; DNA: TGTGCCAGTCGGGGACAGGGGGACACAGATACGCAGTATTTT
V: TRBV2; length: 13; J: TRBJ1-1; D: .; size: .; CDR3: CASSGRQNTEAFF; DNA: TGTGCCAGCAGTGGCCGACAGAACACTGAAGCTTTCTTT
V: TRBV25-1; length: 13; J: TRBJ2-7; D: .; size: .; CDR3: CASSPFGYYEQYF; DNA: TGTGCCAGCAGTCCATTCGGATATTACGAGCAGTACTTC
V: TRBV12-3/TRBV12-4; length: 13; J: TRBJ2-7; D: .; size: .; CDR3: CASRQGTSYEQYF; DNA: TGTGCCAGCAGACAGGGGACTTCCTACGAGCAGTACTTC
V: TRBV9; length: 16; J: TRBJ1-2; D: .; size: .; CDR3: CASSPPGLSDTYGYTF; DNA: TGTGCCAGCAGCCCTCCGGGACTTTCCGATACCTATGGCTACACCTTC
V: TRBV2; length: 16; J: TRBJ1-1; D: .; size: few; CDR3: CASSEALRVGNTEAFF; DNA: TGTGCCAGCAGTGAAGCGCTTCGGGTGGGAAACACTGAAGCTTTCTTT
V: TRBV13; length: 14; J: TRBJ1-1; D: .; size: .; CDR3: CASSDTGMNTEAFF; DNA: TGTGCCAGCAGCGATACAGGCATGAACACTGAAGCTTTCTTT
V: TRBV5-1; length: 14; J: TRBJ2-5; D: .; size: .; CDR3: CATSAGQPKETQYF; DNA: TGCGCCACTAGCGCGGGACAGCCCAAAGAGACCCAGTACTTC
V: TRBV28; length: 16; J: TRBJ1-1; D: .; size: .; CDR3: CASKPAGRGMNTEAFF; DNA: TGTGCCAGCAAGCCTGCAGGGAGAGGCATGAACACTGAAGCTTTCTTT